The rows below give T cell receptor beta chains drawn from one sample of a study of PD-L1 blockade in urothelial cancer. Generated by immunoSEQ multiplex PCR, the TCRdb table keeps only in-frame clones and is missing some. The data hold around 110,000 clones, with around 88% observed a single time. Source: PBMCs, taken around atezolizumab (anti-PD-L1) treatment. These receptors came from a man between 60 and 70 years old with urothelial cancer. CDR3s include the opening cysteine and the closing phenylalanine or tryptophan. The order of the fields is J gene, clone size, D gene, V gene, CDR3 protein, CDR3 DNA. D genes are given only for firm matches. Expanded clones get a size class; other rows say once, few or many, or leave the size out.

j_call: TRBJ2-7
clone_size: .
d_call: TRBD2
v_call: TRBV10-2
cdr3_aa: CASSECISGCEQYF
cdr3_nt: TGCGCCAGCAGTGAGTGTATTAGCGGGTGTGAGCAGTACTTC

j_call: TRBJ2-1
clone_size: .
d_call: TRBD2
v_call: TRBV27
cdr3_aa: CASISGGAWNEQFF
cdr3_nt: TGTGCCAGCATTAGCGGGGGGGCTTGGAATGAGCAGTTCTTC

j_call: TRBJ2-7
clone_size: .
d_call: TRBD2
v_call: TRBV28
cdr3_aa: CASSSPSGWTYEQYF
cdr3_nt: TGTGCCAGCAGTTCACCTAGCGGGTGGACCTACGAGCAGTACTTC

j_call: TRBJ2-1
clone_size: .
d_call: .
v_call: TRBV2
cdr3_aa: CASRGGLSYNEQFF
cdr3_nt: TGTGCCAGCAGGGGAGGTCTGTCCTACAATGAGCAGTTCTTC

j_call: TRBJ2-1
clone_size: .
d_call: TRBD2
v_call: TRBV6-4
cdr3_aa: CASSDGTSGSSYNEQFF
cdr3_nt: TGTGCCAGCAGTGACGGGACTAGCGGTAGCTCCTACAATGAGCAGTTCTTC

j_call: TRBJ1-1
clone_size: few
d_call: TRBD1
v_call: TRBV28
cdr3_aa: CASIPQGGIIVNTEAFF
cdr3_nt: TGTGCCAGCATCCCCCAGGGGGGCATCATTGTGAACACTGAAGCTTTCTTT

j_call: TRBJ2-7
clone_size: .
d_call: TRBD2
v_call: TRBV9
cdr3_aa: CASSVGLAGRNEQYF
cdr3_nt: TGTGCCAGCAGCGTAGGACTAGCGGGAAGAAACGAGCAGTACTTC

j_call: TRBJ2-3
clone_size: .
d_call: TRBD1
v_call: TRBV11-2
cdr3_aa: CASSRLGQGAKDTQYF
cdr3_nt: TGTGCCAGCAGCCGATTGGGACAGGGGGCGAAAGATACGCAGTATTTT

j_call: TRBJ2-3
clone_size: .
d_call: TRBD1
v_call: TRBV6-5
cdr3_aa: CASSYSQTGGKYTQYF
cdr3_nt: TGTGCCAGCAGTTACTCTCAGACAGGGGGCAAGTATACGCAGTATTTT

j_call: TRBJ1-5
clone_size: .
d_call: .
v_call: TRBV18
cdr3_aa: CASSPDRTRPQHF
cdr3_nt: TGTGCCAGCTCACCGGATAGGACAAGGCCCCAGCATTTT

j_call: TRBJ2-4
clone_size: .
d_call: TRBD1
v_call: TRBV2
cdr3_aa: CASSGQGSKNIQYF
cdr3_nt: TGTGCCAGCAGTGGACAGGGATCCAAAAACATTCAGTACTTC

j_call: TRBJ2-3
clone_size: .
d_call: .
v_call: TRBV10-3
cdr3_aa: CAITSSTDTQYF
cdr3_nt: TGTGCCATTACGAGTAGCACAGATACGCAGTATTTT

j_call: TRBJ2-1
clone_size: .
d_call: .
v_call: TRBV5-1
cdr3_aa: CASSPGGEYNEQFF
cdr3_nt: TGCGCCAGCAGCCCCGGCGGGGAGTACAATGAGCAGTTCTTC

j_call: TRBJ2-3
clone_size: once
d_call: TRBD2
v_call: TRBV7-2
cdr3_aa: CASSFERGGTDTQYF
cdr3_nt: TGTGCCAGCAGCTTCGAGCGGGGTGGCACAGATACGCAGTATTTT

j_call: TRBJ1-4
clone_size: .
d_call: .
v_call: TRBV5-1
cdr3_aa: CASSLDSRSNEKLFF
cdr3_nt: TGCGCCAGCAGCTTGGACAGCCGTTCTAATGAAAAACTGTTTTTT

j_call: TRBJ1-1
clone_size: .
d_call: .
v_call: TRBV19
cdr3_aa: CASTTTAGGNTEAFF
cdr3_nt: TGTGCCAGTACAACGACCGCCGGGGGAAACACTGAAGCTTTCTTT

j_call: TRBJ1-4
clone_size: .
d_call: TRBD1
v_call: TRBV4-3
cdr3_aa: CASSQTGGSGEKLFF
cdr3_nt: TGCGCCAGCAGCCAAACAGGGGGCTCGGGTGAAAAACTGTTTTTT

j_call: TRBJ2-7
clone_size: .
d_call: TRBD1
v_call: TRBV15
cdr3_aa: CATSRGQGAHEQYF
cdr3_nt: TGTGCCACCAGCAGAGGGCAGGGGGCACACGAGCAGTACTTC

j_call: TRBJ2-1
clone_size: .
d_call: TRBD2
v_call: TRBV11-2
cdr3_aa: CASAGGTSGVDEQFF
cdr3_nt: TGTGCCAGCGCAGGGGGGACTAGCGGGGTCGATGAGCAGTTCTTC

j_call: TRBJ2-5
clone_size: .
d_call: TRBD2
v_call: TRBV5-1
cdr3_aa: CASSLSSGGAGTQYF
cdr3_nt: TGCGCCAGCAGCTTAAGTAGCGGGGGGGCTGGGACCCAGTACTTC

j_call: TRBJ1-5
clone_size: .
d_call: TRBD1
v_call: TRBV6-1
cdr3_aa: CASSGRDRGTLNQPQHF
cdr3_nt: TGTGCCAGCAGTGGCCGGGACAGGGGGACCTTGAATCAGCCCCAGCATTTT

j_call: TRBJ1-1
clone_size: .
d_call: TRBD1
v_call: TRBV9
cdr3_aa: CASSASTGTQAFF
cdr3_nt: TGTGCCAGCAGCGCCTCGACAGGGACGCAAGCTTTCTTT

j_call: TRBJ1-1
clone_size: .
d_call: .
v_call: TRBV7-8
cdr3_aa: CASSSGRGTEAFF
cdr3_nt: TGTGCCAGCAGCTCGGGGCGGGGGACTGAAGCTTTCTTT

j_call: TRBJ2-1
clone_size: few
d_call: TRBD2
v_call: TRBV5-1
cdr3_aa: CASSPGLAANEQFF
cdr3_nt: TGCGCCAGCAGCCCGGGACTAGCGGCAAATGAGCAGTTCTTC

j_call: TRBJ2-2
clone_size: .
d_call: TRBD1
v_call: TRBV5-1
cdr3_aa: CASSLEPGQGRAGELFF
cdr3_nt: TGCGCCAGCAGCTTGGAACCGGGACAGGGCCGTGCCGGGGAGCTGTTTTTT

j_call: TRBJ2-7
clone_size: .
d_call: TRBD2
v_call: TRBV4-2
cdr3_aa: CASSQVLAGAYEQYF
cdr3_nt: TGTGCCAGCAGCCAGGTACTAGCGGGAGCCTACGAGCAGTACTTC

j_call: TRBJ1-1
clone_size: .
d_call: .
v_call: TRBV7-9
cdr3_aa: CASSFMSTEAFF
cdr3_nt: TGTGCCAGCAGCTTCATGAGCACTGAAGCTTTCTTT

j_call: TRBJ2-7
clone_size: .
d_call: .
v_call: TRBV9
cdr3_aa: CASSVTGDSLHEQYF
cdr3_nt: TGTGCCAGCAGCGTAACAGGGGACTCCCTCCACGAGCAGTACTTC

j_call: TRBJ2-2
clone_size: .
d_call: TRBD2
v_call: TRBV2
cdr3_aa: CASSQGLDPGELFF
cdr3_nt: TGTGCCAGCAGTCAGGGACTAGATCCCGGGGAGCTGTTTTTT

j_call: TRBJ2-2
clone_size: .
d_call: .
v_call: TRBV7-2
cdr3_aa: CASSPGLYTGELFF
cdr3_nt: TGTGCCAGCAGCCCCGGACTTTACACCGGGGAGCTGTTTTTT

j_call: TRBJ2-3
clone_size: .
d_call: .
v_call: TRBV7-9
cdr3_aa: CASSLGVWADTQYF
cdr3_nt: TGTGCCAGCAGCTTAGGTGTCTGGGCGGATACGCAGTATTTT

j_call: TRBJ1-3
clone_size: .
d_call: .
v_call: TRBV6-1
cdr3_aa: CASSELVGGLRSGNTIYF
cdr3_nt: TGTGCCAGCAGTGAATTAGTAGGCGGGCTCCGCTCTGGAAACACCATATATTTT

j_call: TRBJ1-4
clone_size: .
d_call: .
v_call: TRBV27
cdr3_aa: CASSRGPLSEKLFF
cdr3_nt: TGTGCCAGCAGTCGCGGGCCCCTGTCTGAAAAACTGTTTTTT

j_call: TRBJ1-2
clone_size: .
d_call: TRBD1
v_call: TRBV7-9
cdr3_aa: CASSFSDRGDGYTF
cdr3_nt: TGTGCCAGCAGCTTTTCCGACAGGGGTGATGGCTACACCTTC

j_call: TRBJ2-7
clone_size: .
d_call: TRBD2
v_call: TRBV7-9
cdr3_aa: CASSLGGSGRAREQYF
cdr3_nt: TGTGCCAGCAGCTTAGGGGGTAGCGGGAGGGCGAGGGAGCAGTACTTC

j_call: TRBJ1-4
clone_size: .
d_call: TRBD1
v_call: TRBV18
cdr3_aa: CASSSSGTGLEKLFF
cdr3_nt: TGTGCCAGCTCATCTTCCGGGACAGGGTTGGAAAAACTGTTTTTT

j_call: TRBJ2-2
clone_size: once
d_call: TRBD1
v_call: TRBV5-6
cdr3_aa: CASTPPQGQTGELFF
cdr3_nt: TGTGCCAGCACCCCCCCCCAGGGACAGACCGGGGAGCTGTTTTTT

j_call: TRBJ2-2
clone_size: .
d_call: .
v_call: TRBV28
cdr3_aa: CAIPPTNTGELFF
cdr3_nt: TGTGCCATCCCCCCCACGAACACCGGGGAGCTGTTTTTT

j_call: TRBJ1-1
clone_size: .
d_call: TRBD1
v_call: TRBV5-4
cdr3_aa: CASSLGQGEAFF
cdr3_nt: TGTGCCAGCAGCTTGGGACAGGGTGAAGCTTTCTTT

j_call: TRBJ1-4
clone_size: .
d_call: TRBD1
v_call: TRBV18
cdr3_aa: CASSSTGGGEKLFF
cdr3_nt: TGTGCCAGCTCATCTACAGGGGGAGGTGAAAAACTGTTTTTT

j_call: TRBJ2-3
clone_size: .
d_call: .
v_call: TRBV6-1
cdr3_aa: CASSAVRQAGSTDTQYF
cdr3_nt: TGTGCCAGCAGTGCCGTTCGCCAAGCGGGTAGCACAGATACGCAGTATTTT

j_call: TRBJ2-2
clone_size: .
d_call: TRBD2
v_call: TRBV7-2
cdr3_aa: CASSLARVVRGGWTGELFF
cdr3_nt: TGTGCCAGCAGCTTAGCCCGGGTGGTGCGGGGGGGCTGGACCGGGGAGCTGTTTTTT

j_call: TRBJ1-2
clone_size: .
d_call: TRBD1
v_call: TRBV7-2
cdr3_aa: CASSKGQGAGYGYTF
cdr3_nt: TGTGCCAGCAGCAAAGGACAGGGGGCGGGATATGGCTACACCTTC

j_call: TRBJ1-1
clone_size: few
d_call: .
v_call: TRBV28
cdr3_aa: CASSLREFAFF
cdr3_nt: TGTGCCAGCAGTTTGAGGGAGTTCGCTTTCTTT

j_call: TRBJ1-5
clone_size: .
d_call: .
v_call: TRBV30
cdr3_aa: CASSGANQPQHF
cdr3_nt: TGTGCCTCAAGCGGGGCAAATCAGCCCCAGCATTTT

j_call: TRBJ1-5
clone_size: .
d_call: .
v_call: TRBV6-1
cdr3_aa: CASRAGFDQPQHF
cdr3_nt: TGTGCCAGCAGAGCAGGGTTCGATCAGCCCCAGCATTTT

j_call: TRBJ2-7
clone_size: .
d_call: .
v_call: TRBV5-4
cdr3_aa: CASSLGAGDDYEQYF
cdr3_nt: TGTGCCAGCAGCTTGGGAGCAGGGGACGACTACGAGCAGTACTTC

j_call: TRBJ2-7
clone_size: .
d_call: TRBD1
v_call: TRBV5-1
cdr3_aa: CASSGTGLGHEQYF
cdr3_nt: TGCGCCAGCAGCGGGACAGGGTTGGGGCACGAGCAGTACTTC